This entry lists 17 T cell receptor beta chains sequenced from one sample in a study of cytomegalovirus exposure and HLA in healthy donors. The assay was immunoSEQ multiplex PCR, and TCRdb's table has in-frame clones only and misses some. The table lists about 200,000 clones, roughly 84% of them singletons. What was sequenced was PBMCs. These receptors all stem from a young woman in good health and CMV-seropositive.

This clone was detected only once. The rearrangement uses TRBV5-1 and TRBJ2-1; TRBD1 is a possible D gene (6 bases). The germline gives CDR1 SGHRS, CDR2 YFSETQ. With 1 base removed from V and 7 bases from J, the gap between germline ends came to 15 bases. The CDR3 loop spans 15 amino acids. CDR3 nucleotide sequence: TGCGCCAGCAGCTTGTATACAGGGATCGAGAATGAGCAGTTCTTC. Encoded protein: CASSLYTGIENEQFF.

The J gene is TRBJ1-4, the V gene TRBV5-6; possibly TRBD1 for D (6 bases). Looked up from germline, CDR1 is SGHDT and CDR2 is YYEEEE. Trimming took 0 bases from V and 7 from J, leaving 13 bases between them. CDR3 length: 15 residues. The CDR3, as DNA: TGTGCCAGCAGCTTGGTTTGGGGGCAGGGTGAAAAACTGTTTTTT. This codes for CASSLVWGQGEKLFF.

The chain has TRBV18 and TRBJ2-3; D might be TRBD2 (6 bases). With 0 bases removed from V and 6 bases from J, the gap between germline ends came to 7 bases. There are 13 residues in the CDR3. Germline lookup yields CDR1 KGHSH and CDR2 LQKENI. The CDR3 nucleotides are TGTGCCAGCTCACCACCGGGGAGGGATACGCAGTATTTT. Its protein product is CASSPPGRDTQYF.

This clone was seen only once. The chain combines TRBV29-1 with TRBJ2-2; D is possibly TRBD2 (5 bases). Looked up from germline, CDR1 is SQVTM and CDR2 is ANQGSEA. Trimming removed 3 bases from V and 6 bases from J, with 11 bases in between. The CDR3 loop spans 13 amino acids. This chain's CDR3 is CSVERDFAGELFF. CDR3 DNA: TGCAGCGTTGAGAGGGATTTCGCCGGGGAGCTGTTTTTT.

The gene calls are TRBV29-1 and TRBJ2-7; 7 bases fit TRBD2. Germline CDR1 reads SQVTM; CDR2 reads ANQGSEA. This CDR3 is 12 amino acids long. Trimming cost V 4 bases and J 7 bases; bases outside gene matches: 7. CDR3 in DNA: TGCAGCGTTGTTGTGACAGCGGGAGAGCAGTACTTC. This codes for CSVVVTAGEQYF.

The CDR3 region has the DNA TGTGCCAGCAGCGCAGCAGGGGGTAACACTGAAGCTTTCTTT. Its protein product is CASSAAGGNTEAFF. The chain joins TRBV9 to TRBJ1-1, with 7 bases aligning to TRBD1. CDR1 SGDLS and CDR2 YYNGEE come from the germline V gene. There are 14 residues in the CDR3. V was clipped by 3 bases and J by 2 bases; unmatched bases: 4.

The chain employs TRBV2 and TRBJ2-1; a possible D gene is TRBD2 (6 bases). Germline V CDR1 and CDR2: SNHLY, FYNNEI. The CDR3 runs to 14 residues. V shed 2 bases and J shed 7 bases, with 12 bases lying between them. CDR3 sequence reads: CASSETGLSNEQFF. The CDR3 nucleotides are TGTGCCAGCAGTGAAACGGGACTCTCAAATGAGCAGTTCTTC. The full variable domain, its missing parts supplied by reference TRBV2 and TRBJ2-1, is EPEVTQTPSHQVTQMGQEVILRCVPISNHLYFYWYRQILGQKVEFLVSFYNNEISEKSEIFDDQFSVERPDGSNFTLKIRSTKLEDSAMYFCASSETGLSNEQFFGPGTRLTVL.

This rearrangement joins TRBV29-1 to TRBJ2-1; the match to TRBD2 covers 12 bases. The CDR3 is made up of 16 amino acids. Trimming at V came to 5 bases and at J to 1 base, leaving 6 bases not matched to a gene. The V gene's germline CDR1 is SQVTM and CDR2 ANQGSEA. CDR3 sequence: CSVRLAGEVSYNEQFF. The CDR3 DNA sequence: TGCAGCGTTCGACTAGCGGGAGAAGTTTCCTACAATGAGCAGTTCTTC.

The CDR3 is CASREPQGNQETQYF. CDR3 DNA sequence: TGTGCCAGCAGGGAGCCCCAGGGGAACCAAGAGACCCAGTACTTC. The chain links TRBV28 to TRBJ2-5, with a weak D call TRBD1 (6 bases). Germline V gene lookup returns CDR1 MDHEN and CDR2 SYDVKM. Trimming took off 6 bases at V and 0 bases at J, with 14 bases between the two ends. The CDR3 has 15 residues.

This chain connects TRBV27 to TRBJ2-7; D is possibly TRBD1 (6 bases). Germline V lookup: CDR1 MNHEY, CDR2 SMNVEV (reference sequence). Trimming shortened V by 5 bases and J by 1 base, and 15 bases separated the two germline ends. This CDR3 is built from 15 residues. The CDR3 sequence is CASSTTRDTSYEQYF. The CDR3 DNA reads TGTGCCAGCAGTACCACCCGGGACACTTCCTACGAGCAGTACTTC.

This clone was observed a single time. The V and J genes are TRBV9 and TRBJ2-1; possible D gene TRBD2, 5 bases. This CDR3 is 14 amino acids long. Germline loops: CDR1 SGDLS, CDR2 YYNGEE. Trimming pared 2 bases from V and 8 bases from J, leaving 14 bases between. CDR3 in DNA: TGTGCCAGCAGCGTGGTGTCTAGCACCCATGAGCAGTTCTTC. Translating gives CASSVVSSTHEQFF.

V and J are TRBV15 and TRBJ2-1; 9 nucleotides line up with TRBD2. V lost 0 bases, J lost 6 bases, and 12 bases stayed unmatched. The CDR3 length is 18 residues. Germline CDR1 reads LNHNV; CDR2 reads YYDKDF (reference sequence). CDR3 sequence (DNA): TGTGCCACCAGCAGAGATAAGAACAGCGGGAGGTTGGGCAATGAGCAGTTCTTC. It is translated as CATSRDKNSGRLGNEQFF.

This clone was counted a single time. V usage is TRBV19 and J usage is TRBJ2-7, with TRBD1 as a possible D gene (5 bases). Trimming took off 3 bases at V and 4 bases at J, with 16 bases between the two ends. Looked up from germline, CDR1 is LNHDA and CDR2 is SQIVND (reference sequence). The CDR3 is 15 residues long. CDR3 DNA sequence: TGTGCCAGTAGTATCGACAGCCTCGGCCCTTACGAGCAGTACTTC. Protein product: CASSIDSLGPYEQYF.

The sample holds one count of this clone. The chain links TRBV27 to TRBJ2-5; D gene unclear. Trimming removed 4 bases from V and 4 bases from J, with 4 bases in between. This CDR3 has 11 amino acids. Per the germline V gene, CDR1 is MNHEY and CDR2 is SMNVEV (reference sequence). The CDR3 sequence: CASSYGETQYF. As DNA, the CDR3 is TGTGCCAGCAGTTACGGAGAGACCCAGTACTTC.

This sequence joins TRBV5-6 and TRBJ2-7, with 7 bases fitting TRBD1. The trim removed 1 base at V and 3 bases at J, leaving 7 bases unmatched. CDR1 is SGHDT and CDR2 is YYEEEE in the germline V gene. The CDR3 spans 15 residues. The CDR3 bases are TGTGCCAGCAGCTTGAGACAGGGAAAATACTACGAGCAGTACTTC. Translation gives CASSLRQGKYYEQYF.

This clone was seen a few times. The rearrangement uses TRBV19 and TRBJ2-5, with D possibly matching TRBD2 (5 bases). Trimming cost V 9 bases and J 4 bases, with 21 bases left between them. This CDR3 is 15 amino acids long. CDR1 is LNHDA, CDR2 SQIVND, per germline (reference sequence). The CDR3 sequence: CASAPGSSRGETQYF. Here the CDR3 DNA reads TGTGCCAGCGCCCCCGGGTCATCACGGGGAGAGACCCAGTACTTC.

The chain is built from TRBV29-1 and TRBJ1-1; D might be TRBD1 (6 bases). The ends were cut back, 6 bases at V and 0 bases at J, with 11 bases in the middle. CDR3 length: 13 residues. Germline-derived CDR1 and CDR2 are SQVTM and ANQGSEA. The DNA of the CDR3 is TGCAGCGTAGTTACAGGGATGAACACTGAAGCTTTCTTT. Protein sequence: CSVVTGMNTEAFF.